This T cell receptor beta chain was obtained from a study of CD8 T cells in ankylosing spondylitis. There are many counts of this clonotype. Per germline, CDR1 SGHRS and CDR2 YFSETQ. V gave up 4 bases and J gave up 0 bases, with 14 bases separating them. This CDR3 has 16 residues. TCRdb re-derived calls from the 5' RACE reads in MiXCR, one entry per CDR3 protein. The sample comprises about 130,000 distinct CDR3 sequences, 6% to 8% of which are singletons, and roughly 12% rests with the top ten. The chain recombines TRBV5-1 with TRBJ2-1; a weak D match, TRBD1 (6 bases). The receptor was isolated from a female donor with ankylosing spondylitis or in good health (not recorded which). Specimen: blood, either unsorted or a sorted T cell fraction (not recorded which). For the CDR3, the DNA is TGCGCCAGCAGCGATGGACAGTGGAGCTCCTACAATGAGCAGTTCTTC. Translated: CASSDGQWSSYNEQFF.